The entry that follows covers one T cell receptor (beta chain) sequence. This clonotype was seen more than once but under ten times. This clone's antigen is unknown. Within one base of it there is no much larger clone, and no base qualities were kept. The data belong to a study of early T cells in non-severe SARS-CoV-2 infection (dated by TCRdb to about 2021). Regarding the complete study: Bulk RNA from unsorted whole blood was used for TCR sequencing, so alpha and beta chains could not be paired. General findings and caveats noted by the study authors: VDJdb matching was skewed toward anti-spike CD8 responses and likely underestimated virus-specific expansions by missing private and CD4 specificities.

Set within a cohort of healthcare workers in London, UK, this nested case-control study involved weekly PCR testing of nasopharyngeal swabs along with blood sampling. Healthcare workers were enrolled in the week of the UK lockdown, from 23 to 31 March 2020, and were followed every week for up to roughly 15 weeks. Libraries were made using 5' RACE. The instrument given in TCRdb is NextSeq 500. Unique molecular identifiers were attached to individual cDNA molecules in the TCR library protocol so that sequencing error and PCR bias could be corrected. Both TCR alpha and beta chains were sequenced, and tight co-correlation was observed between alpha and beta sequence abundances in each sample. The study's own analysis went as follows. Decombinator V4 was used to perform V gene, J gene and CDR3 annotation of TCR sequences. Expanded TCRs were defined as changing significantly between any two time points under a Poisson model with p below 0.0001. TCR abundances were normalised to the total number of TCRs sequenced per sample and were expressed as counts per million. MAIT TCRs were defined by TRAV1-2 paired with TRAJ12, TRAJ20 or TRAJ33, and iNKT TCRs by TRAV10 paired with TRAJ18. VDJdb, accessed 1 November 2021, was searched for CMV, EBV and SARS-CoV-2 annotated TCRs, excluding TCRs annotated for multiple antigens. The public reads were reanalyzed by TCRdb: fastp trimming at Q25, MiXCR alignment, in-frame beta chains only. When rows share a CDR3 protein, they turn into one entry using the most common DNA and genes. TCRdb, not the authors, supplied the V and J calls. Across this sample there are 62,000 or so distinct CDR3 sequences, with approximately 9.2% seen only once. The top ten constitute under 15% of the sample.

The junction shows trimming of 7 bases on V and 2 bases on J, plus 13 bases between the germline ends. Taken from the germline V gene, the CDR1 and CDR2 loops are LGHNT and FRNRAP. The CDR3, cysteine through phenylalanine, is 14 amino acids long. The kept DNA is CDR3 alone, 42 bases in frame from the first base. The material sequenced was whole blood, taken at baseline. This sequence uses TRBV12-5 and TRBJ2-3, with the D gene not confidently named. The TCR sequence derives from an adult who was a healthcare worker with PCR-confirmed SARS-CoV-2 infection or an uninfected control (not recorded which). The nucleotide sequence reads TGTGCTAGTGTAAGCTCGACGTACACAGATACGCAGTATTTT. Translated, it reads CASVSSTYTDTQYF.